One sample yielded the 30 T cell receptor beta chains listed below, sequenced in a study of CD8+ T cells in alopecia areata. Treatment described: oral pan-JAK inhibitor, 5-10 mg twice daily. Sequencing templates came from extracted RNA that was reverse transcribed into cDNA. Libraries were prepared by immunoSEQ multiplex PCR; TCRdb keeps only in-frame clonotypes and omits some of them. The table includes 200,000 to 250,000 clones, about two fifths detected once. The sequencing used CD4+ T cells sorted from blood, collected at roughly week 30, from a patient treated with tofacitinib. These receptors were collected from a human donor with alopecia areata.

Only a few counts were recorded for this clone. The V gene is TRBV11-3, the J gene TRBJ2-1; TRBD2 matches 7 bases. Germline V gene data show CDR1 as SGHNT and CDR2 as YENEEA. There are 15 residues in the CDR3. The junction had 7 bases not matched to a gene; V was cut back by 3 bases and J by 5 bases. The CDR3, as DNA: TGTGCCAGCAGCTTGGGCGGGAGCCTTGACAATGAGCAGTTCTTC. This translates into CASSLGGSLDNEQFF.

This clone has a handful of counts. The gene calls are TRBV6-6 and TRBJ2-1, with 9 bases identical to TRBD1. The germline V gene encodes CDR1 MNHNY and CDR2 SVGAGI (reference sequence). Trimming removed 1 base from V and 7 bases from J; junction bases left unmatched: 8. The CDR3 consists of 16 residues. CDR3 sequence: CASSYFLGQGGNEQFF. The CDR3 bases are TGTGCCAGCAGTTACTTTTTGGGACAGGGAGGGAATGAGCAGTTCTTC.

In its sample, this clone was seen a few times. J is TRBJ2-5 and V is TRBV5-1, with D uncertain. This CDR3 is 11 amino acids long. V was cut by 4 bases and J by 4 bases, with 5 bases left in between. CDR1 and CDR2 (germline): SGHRS, YFSETQ. CDR3 DNA sequence: TGCGCCAGCAGCCCGGGAGAGACCCAGTACTTC. Its protein is CASSPGETQYF.

The V and J genes are TRBV6-1 and TRBJ2-1, with 9 bases matching TRBD2. The J segment lost 5 bases and the V segment lost 2 bases, leaving 4 bases of the junction unmatched. The CDR3 loop spans 15 amino acids. Germline lookup yields CDR1 MNHNS and CDR2 SASEGT. For the CDR3, the DNA is TGTGCCAGCAGTGAAAGCGGGGGGTTTAACAATGAGCAGTTCTTC. It specifies CASSESGGFNNEQFF.

The chain couples TRBV10-1 to TRBJ2-2; 7 bases are a match to TRBD1. Looked up from germline, CDR1 is WNHNN and CDR2 is SYGVQD (reference sequence). The CDR3 has 14 residues. The ends lost 7 bases at V and 4 bases at J; junction bases unmatched: 6. Here the CDR3 reads CASNRDSTTGELFF. The CDR3 region has the DNA TGCGCCAGCAACAGGGACAGCACCACCGGGGAGCTGTTTTTT.

The gene calls are TRBV7-3 and TRBJ2-5; a possible D gene is TRBD2 (6 bases). Germline assignment: CDR1 SGHTA and CDR2 FQGTGA. The CDR3 has 15 residues. V was clipped by 3 bases and J by 0 bases, with 11 bases between them. The CDR3 DNA reads as TGTGCCAGCAGCTTTTACGGGGGACACCAAGAGACCCAGTACTTC. Translating it yields CASSFYGGHQETQYF.

The rearrangement joins TRBV2 to TRBJ1-4; 7 positions match TRBD1. Germline loops: CDR1 SNHLY, CDR2 FYNNEI. The CDR3 runs to 14 residues. V lost 5 bases to trimming and J lost 7 bases; unmatched junction nucleotides: 7. CDR3 in amino acids: CASSMTGFGEKLFF. The CDR3 nucleotides read TGTGCCAGCAGTATGACAGGGTTTGGTGAAAAACTGTTTTTT.

This chain links TRBV5-1 with TRBJ2-6; D may be TRBD2 (6 bases). This CDR3 spans 17 amino acids. Trimming took 3 bases from V and 2 from J, leaving 15 bases between them. CDR1 SGHRS and CDR2 YFSETQ come from the germline V gene. The CDR3, as DNA: TGCGCCAGCAGCTCGGTGGCCGGGGGTGCTGGGGCCAACGTCCTGACTTTC. It encodes CASSSVAGGAGANVLTF.

The chain recombines TRBV27 with TRBJ1-6, with D possibly being TRBD1 (5 bases). The CDR3 is 15 residues long. CDR1 and CDR2 from the germline V gene are MNHEY and SMNVEV (reference sequence). Deletions cut 7 bases from V and 6 bases from J, with 16 bases between. The CDR3 sequence is CASKAGPGLNSPLHF. DNA for the CDR3: TGTGCCAGCAAAGCGGGGCCAGGGCTTAATTCACCCCTCCACTTT.

This chain links TRBV27 with TRBJ2-4, with a tentative D call TRBD2 (5 bases). V was shortened by 3 bases and J by 2 bases, with 11 bases between the two germline ends. The CDR3 contains 15 residues. Per the germline V gene, CDR1 is MNHEY and CDR2 is SMNVEV (reference sequence). For the CDR3, the DNA is TGTGCCAGCAGTTTGAGTTGGACTTCCAAAAACATTCAGTACTTC. Protein: CASSLSWTSKNIQYF.

This clone showed up just a few times. CDR3 coding DNA: TGTGCCAGCAGCAGAGGAGATTTGGGAAATTCACCCCTCCACTTT. This translates into CASSRGDLGNSPLHF. The chain employs TRBV7-3 and TRBJ1-6, with D unresolved. The CDR3 covers 15 residues. Germline CDR1 SGHTA, CDR2 FQGTGA. Trimming removed 5 bases at V and 7 bases at J, with 15 bases between.

The sample holds a few counts of this clone. The rearrangement links TRBV7-6 to TRBJ2-1; D unresolved. CDR1 is SGHVS and CDR2 is FNYEAQ in the germline V gene. The CDR3 consists of 12 residues. Trimming left V 2 bases short and J 8 bases short, with 7 bases between. CDR3 in amino acids: CASSLSADEQFF. CDR3 nucleotide sequence: TGTGCCAGCAGCTTATCGGCGGATGAGCAGTTCTTC.

The rearrangement uses TRBV7-2 and TRBJ2-5; D is ambiguous. There are 15 residues in the CDR3. Between the trimmed V and J ends, which lost 3 bases and 1 base, there was a span of 12 bases. CDR1 is SGHTA, CDR2 FQGNSA, per germline. CDR3 bases: TGTGCCAGCAGCTTTCCAGGTTTTTCCCAAGAGACCCAGTACTTC. The encoded protein is CASSFPGFSQETQYF. Full variable domain (rest looked up from reference TRBV7-2 and TRBJ2-5): GAGVSQSPSNKVTEKGKDVELRCDPISGHTALYWYRQSLGQGLEFLIYFQGNSAPDKSGLPSDRFSAERTGGSVSTLTIQRTQQEDSAVYLCASSFPGFSQETQYFGPGTRLLVL.

This clone has just a few counts. CDR3 amino acids: CAWTPRVGVSPLHF. The CDR3 DNA reads TGTGCCTGGACCCCACGGGTGGGGGTCTCACCCCTCCACTTT. V usage is TRBV30 and J usage is TRBJ1-6; D perhaps matches TRBD1 (5 bases). The V and J ends lost 4 bases and 10 bases respectively, with 17 bases between them. Germline V lookup: CDR1 GTSNPN, CDR2 SVGIG (reference sequence). The CDR3 loop spans 14 amino acids.

CDR3 nucleotides: TGTGCCAGCAGCTCCGCCTCCGGGGAGCTGTTTTTT. Translated: CASSSASGELFF. The chain employs TRBV6-1 and TRBJ2-2; D not resolved. The CDR3 totals 12 residues. The V end lost 6 bases, the J end lost 6 bases, and 8 bases lay between the germline ends. Germline V lookup: CDR1 MNHNS, CDR2 SASEGT.

The chain is built from TRBV5-4 and TRBJ2-7, with 8 bases matching TRBD1. The CDR3 covers 16 residues. Trimming took 5 bases from V and 0 from J; bases not matched to a gene: 10. CDR1 and CDR2 (germline): SGHNT, YYREEE (reference sequence). The CDR3 reads CASRRTPGQDSYEQYF. The CDR3 DNA follows: TGTGCCAGCAGACGTACTCCGGGACAGGACTCCTACGAGCAGTACTTC.

This clone was counted a single time. The gene calls are TRBV2 and TRBJ2-3; 7 bases are a match to TRBD1. The CDR3 runs to 14 residues. Per germline, CDR1 SNHLY and CDR2 FYNNEI. Trimming took 8 bases from V and 0 from J; bases not matched to a gene: 5. The CDR3 nucleotides are TGTGCCAGCCTCCGGGACAGTAGCACAGATACGCAGTATTTT. Protein: CASLRDSSTDTQYF.

As to this clone: In the same sample, other DNA sequences code for this CDR3. The CDR3 DNA is TGTGCCAGCAGCGTAGCCCTGGGTACTGAAGCTTTCTTT. Translating gives CASSVALGTEAFF. The chain is built from TRBV9 and TRBJ1-1; no reliable D call. There are 13 residues in the CDR3. With 0 bases removed from V and 5 bases from J, the gap between germline ends came to 8 bases. Germline V CDR1 and CDR2: SGDLS, YYNGEE.

This clone has a handful of counts. The chain is built from TRBV28 and TRBJ2-7, with TRBD2 matching over 13 bases. CDR1 MDHEN and CDR2 SYDVKM come from the germline V gene. The CDR3 has 18 amino acids. The V segment lost 2 bases and the J segment 1 base; nucleotides outside the gene matches: 8. The CDR3 is CASSLDTSGGALSYEQYF. In DNA form, the CDR3 reads TGTGCCAGCAGTTTAGACACTAGCGGGGGGGCTCTTTCCTACGAGCAGTACTTC.

V is TRBV19 and J is TRBJ2-6; D call uncertain. The V gene's germline CDR1 is LNHDA and CDR2 SQIVND (reference sequence). V shed 1 base and J shed 0 bases, with 7 bases lying between them. This CDR3 has 16 residues. The CDR3: CASSIAIVSGANVLTF. The DNA of the CDR3 is TGTGCCAGTAGTATAGCTATCGTCTCTGGGGCCAACGTCCTGACTTTC.

Remarks on this clone: Relative to the germline gene, one junction end is altered; a read error may explain this. The V gene is TRBV4-1, the J gene TRBJ2-5, with unresolved D. In germline, CDR1 is MGHRA, CDR2 YSYEKL. The CDR3 length is 16 residues. Here the CDR3 DNA reads TGTGCCAGCAGCCAAGGAACCGGAGCGTACCAAGAGACCCAGTACTTC. The encoded protein is CASSQGTGAYQETQYF.

The chain joins TRBV7-8 to TRBJ2-2, with D possibly TRBD2 on 5 matching bases. The germline V and J ends were trimmed by 1 base and 7 bases, with 16 bases remaining between them. CDR1 and CDR2 from the germline V gene are SGHVS and FQNEAQ. This CDR3 is 16 amino acids long. This chain's CDR3 is CASSLVAGFEGGELFF. The CDR3 region has the DNA TGTGCCAGCAGCTTAGTTGCTGGGTTCGAGGGCGGGGAGCTGTTTTTT.

On this clone itself: Other nucleotide sequences in the sample specify the same CDR3. The J gene is TRBJ1-2, the V gene TRBV29-1, with unresolved D. The CDR3 runs to 11 residues. Germline values: CDR1 SQVTM, CDR2 ANQGSEA. V lost 3 bases, J lost 6 bases, and 8 bases lay in between. Here the CDR3 reads CSVEIGNGYTF. DNA for the CDR3: TGCAGCGTTGAGATTGGGAATGGCTACACCTTC.

This clone was picked up a small number of times. This rearrangement joins TRBV29-1 to TRBJ2-1; weak D call: TRBD2 (6 bases). With 4 bases removed from V and 9 bases from J, the gap between germline ends came to 13 bases. Germline CDR1 is SQVTM and CDR2 is ANQGSEA. The CDR3 runs 12 residues. CDR3 sequence: CSVAGLGTEQFF. The CDR3 DNA sequence: TGCAGCGTTGCGGGACTTGGAACTGAGCAGTTCTTC.

This clone was seen only a few times. The sample contains more than one DNA sequence encoding this CDR3. As DNA, the CDR3 is TGTGCCAGCAGCTTATCTGTCACAGATACGCAGTATTTT. Translated: CASSLSVTDTQYF. The V call is TRBV7-3, the J call TRBJ2-3; no clear D. Trimming stripped 2 bases from V and 2 bases from J, with 5 bases between. CDR1 and CDR2 (germline): SGHTA, FQGTGA. The CDR3 is 13 residues long.

Here the CDR3 DNA reads TGTGCCAGCAGCCCCTACACAGATACGCAGTATTTT. As protein: CASSPYTDTQYF. The genes are TRBV7-9 and TRBJ2-3, with unresolved D. Germline-derived CDR1 and CDR2 are SEHNR and FQNEAQ (reference sequence). The CDR3 has 12 residues. The ends were cut back, 5 bases at V and 2 bases at J, with 5 bases in the middle.

The rearrangement uses TRBV6-1 and TRBJ1-5, with 7 bases that match TRBD1. V was pared by 6 bases and J by 2 bases, with 7 bases of the junction left unmatched. Germline V gene sequence: CDR1 MNHNS, CDR2 SASEGT. The CDR3 totals 15 residues. CDR3 bases: TGTGCCAGCAGGGACAGGCCCTGGGGCAATCAGCCCCAGCATTTT. Its protein is CASRDRPWGNQPQHF.

This chain joins TRBV7-2 and TRBJ2-1, with 7 bases matching TRBD1. This CDR3 contains 15 residues. Per germline, CDR1 SGHTA and CDR2 FQGNSA. The trim removed 1 base at V and 2 bases at J, leaving 2 bases unmatched. The CDR3 here is CASSLDGTAYNEQFF. The CDR3 coding sequence is TGTGCCAGCAGCTTAGATGGGACAGCCTACAATGAGCAGTTCTTC.

This clone was picked up a small number of times. The chain has TRBV5-1 and TRBJ2-2; D perhaps matches TRBD1 (6 bases). CDR3 length: 16 residues. The V end lost 0 bases, the J end lost 1 base, and 10 bases lay between the germline ends. Germline loops: CDR1 SGHRS, CDR2 YFSETQ. CDR3 protein: CASSLDRVKNTGELFF. The CDR3 DNA sequence: TGCGCCAGCAGCTTGGACAGGGTCAAGAACACCGGGGAGCTGTTTTTT.

This clone is a singleton in its sample. The chain joins TRBV4-1 to TRBJ2-6, with 9 nucleotides matching TRBD1. The CDR3 has 19 amino acids. CDR1 and CDR2 (germline): MGHRA, YSYEKL. Trimming removed 1 base from V and 4 bases from J; junction bases left unmatched: 11. This CDR3 reads CASSQAGTGGRYGANVLTF. The CDR3, as DNA: TGCGCCAGCAGCCAAGCGGGAACAGGGGGCCGGTACGGGGCCAACGTCCTGACTTTC.